Detailed here is one T cell receptor (beta chain). The data were produced by immunoSEQ multiplex PCR, yet TCRdb's version contains in-frame clones alone and is incomplete. The data hold approximately 300,000 clones, with approximately 86% observed a single time. CDR3 length equals 14 residues. Trimming took 3 bases from V and 9 from J; bases not matched to a gene: 5. Germline loops: CDR1 MNHNS, CDR2 SASEGT. Treatment indicated: roughly 18 received Ad26.COV2.S at low or high dose, single or two shots; several received placebo; per-sample allocation not given. Sampling was performed 63 days after the first vaccine or placebo injection. The entry originates in a study of Ad26.COV2.S vaccination and SARS-CoV-2 variants.

The chain combines TRBV6-1 with TRBJ1-6; 7 positions match TRBD1. The clonotype comes from a person between 18 and 65 years old who received the Ad26.COV2.S COVID-19 vaccine or a placebo. The material was peripheral blood, obtained in a trial of Ad26.COV2.S vaccine versus placebo. The CDR3 sequence: CASSDHRQGSPLHF. CDR3 DNA: TGTGCCAGCAGTGACCATCGACAGGGTTCACCCCTCCACTTT.